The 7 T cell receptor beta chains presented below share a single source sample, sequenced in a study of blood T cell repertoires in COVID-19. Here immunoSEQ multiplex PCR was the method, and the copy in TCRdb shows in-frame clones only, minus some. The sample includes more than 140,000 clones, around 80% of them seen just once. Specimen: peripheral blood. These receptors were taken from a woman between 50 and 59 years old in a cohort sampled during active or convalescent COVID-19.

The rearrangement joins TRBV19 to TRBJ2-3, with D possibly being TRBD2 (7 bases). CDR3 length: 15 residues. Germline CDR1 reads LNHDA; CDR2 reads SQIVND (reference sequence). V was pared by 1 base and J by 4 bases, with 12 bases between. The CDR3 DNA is TGTGCCAGTAGTATAGCGGCGGGGGCTTCAGATACGCAGTATTTT. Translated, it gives CASSIAAGASDTQYF.

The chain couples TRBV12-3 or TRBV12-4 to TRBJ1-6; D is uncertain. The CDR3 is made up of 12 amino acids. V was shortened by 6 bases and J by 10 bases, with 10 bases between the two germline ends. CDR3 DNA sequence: TGTGCCAGCAGCTCCTTTCTCTCACCCCTCCACTTT. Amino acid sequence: CASSSFLSPLHF.

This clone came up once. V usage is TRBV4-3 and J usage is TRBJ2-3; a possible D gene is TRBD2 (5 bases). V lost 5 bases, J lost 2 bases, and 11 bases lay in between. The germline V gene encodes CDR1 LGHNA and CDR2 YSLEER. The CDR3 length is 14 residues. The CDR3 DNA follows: TGCGCCAGCAGCGACCGGACTGCCACAGATACGCAGTATTTT. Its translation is CASSDRTATDTQYF.

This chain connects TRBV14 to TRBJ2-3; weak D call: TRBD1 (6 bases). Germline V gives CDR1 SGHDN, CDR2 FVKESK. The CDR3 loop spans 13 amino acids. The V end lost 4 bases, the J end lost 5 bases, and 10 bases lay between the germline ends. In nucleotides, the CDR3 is TGTGCCAGCAGCCGCAGGGGTGTAGATACGCAGTATTTT. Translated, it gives CASSRRGVDTQYF. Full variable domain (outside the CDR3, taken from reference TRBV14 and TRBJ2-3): EAGVTQFPSHSVIEKGQTVTLRCDPISGHDNLYWYRRVMGKEIKFLLHFVKESKQDESGMPNNRFLAERTGGTYSTLKVQPAELEDSGVYFCASSRRGVDTQYFGPGTRLTVL.

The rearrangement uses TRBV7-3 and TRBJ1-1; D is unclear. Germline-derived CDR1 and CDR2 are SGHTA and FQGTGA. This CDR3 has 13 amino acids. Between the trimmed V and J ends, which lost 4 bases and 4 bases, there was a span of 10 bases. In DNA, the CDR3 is TGTGCCAGCAGCTCCCAGGAAGGCACTGAAGCTTTCTTT. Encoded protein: CASSSQEGTEAFF.

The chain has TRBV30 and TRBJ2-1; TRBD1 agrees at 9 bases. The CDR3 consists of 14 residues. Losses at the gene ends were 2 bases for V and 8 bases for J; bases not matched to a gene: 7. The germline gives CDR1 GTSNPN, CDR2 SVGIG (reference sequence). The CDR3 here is CAWSPGQGLDEQFF. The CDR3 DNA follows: TGTGCCTGGAGTCCCGGACAGGGGCTCGATGAGCAGTTCTTC.

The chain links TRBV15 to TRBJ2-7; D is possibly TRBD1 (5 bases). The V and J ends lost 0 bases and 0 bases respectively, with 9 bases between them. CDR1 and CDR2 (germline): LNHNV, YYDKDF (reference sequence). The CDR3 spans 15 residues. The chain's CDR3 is CATSREAQASYEQYF. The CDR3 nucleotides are TGTGCCACCAGCAGAGAAGCACAGGCCTCCTACGAGCAGTACTTC.